This entry describes one T cell receptor (beta chain). This sample was taken from a study of cytomegalovirus exposure and HLA in healthy donors. 13 Jbeta primers and 60 Vbeta primers were used for the PCR. Sequencing used immunoSEQ multiplex PCR; TCRdb keeps in-frame clones, though not all of them. The sample holds approximately 99,000 clones; 81% are singletons and the top ten take about 5.5%. Germline-derived CDR1 and CDR2 are SGHAT and FQNNGV. The CDR3 sequence is 14 residues long. The germline V and J ends were trimmed by 8 bases and 5 bases, with 19 bases remaining between them. The sample was PBMCs. This receptor was obtained from a middle-aged man in good health and CMV-seropositive. The rearrangement uses TRBV11-2 and TRBJ2-7, with TRBD1 as a possible D gene (5 bases). CDR3 bases: TGTGCCAGCCGTTCGGACACCAATATCCACGAGCAGTACTTC. Protein: CASRSDTNIHEQYF.